This entry lists 14 T cell receptor beta chains sequenced from one sample in a study of vaccination and CD4 T cells after COVID-19. The treatment is: roughly 10-day PBMC culture with coronavirus spike peptide pools or control peptides (ViraFEST assay). The antigens for these receptors are not known. Oncomine TCR Beta short-read sequencing was applied to DNA from cultured CD4+ T cells. TCRdb reanalysed the PCR reads using MiXCR and keeps one entry per CDR3 protein. The repertoire consists of roughly 16,000 distinct CDR3 sequences, with 40% to 65% occurring once and the leading ten covering about 4%. Material: CD4+ T cells from blood, cultured in vitro, obtained before SARS-CoV-2 vaccination. The origin of the receptors is a human donor who had recovered from COVID-19.

This clonotype was seen more than once but under ten times. CDR3 sequence reads: CASSGQVMETQYF. CDR3 bases: TGTGCCAGTAGCGGACAGGTCATGGAGACCCAGTACTTC. V gene TRBV19 combines with J gene TRBJ2-5; TRBD1 matches at 7 bases. Germline CDR1 is LNHDA and CDR2 is SQIVND (reference sequence). V dropped 6 bases and J dropped 5; count of bases not matched to a gene: 6. CDR3 length: 13 residues.

In its sample, this clonotype was seen a few times. V is TRBV6-1 and J is TRBJ1-6; D gene ambiguous. V was cut by 5 bases and J by 5 bases, with 13 bases left in between. In germline, CDR1 is MNHNS, CDR2 SASEGT. The CDR3 totals 15 residues. The CDR3 loop reads CASSRTHGDNSPLHF. As DNA, the CDR3 is TGTGCCAGCAGTCGCACCCACGGGGATAATTCACCCCTCCACTTT.

This clonotype was counted a few times. V gene TRBV20-1 combines with J gene TRBJ2-3; 10 nucleotides line up with TRBD1. There are 16 residues in the CDR3. Germline values: CDR1 DFQATT, CDR2 SNEGSKA (reference sequence). V was clipped by 3 bases and J by 5 bases; unmatched bases: 11. As DNA, the CDR3 is TGCAGTGCTAGCGACTCCGGGACAGGGGCAGGAGATACGCAGTATTTT. This codes for CSASDSGTGAGDTQYF.

The genes are TRBV5-4 and TRBJ1-1, with D hard to call. V dropped 2 bases and J dropped 4 bases, with 15 bases sitting between them. The CDR3 totals 15 residues. CDR1 and CDR2 (germline): SGHNT, YYREEE (reference sequence). The CDR3 is CASSLRTAGGTEAFF. CDR3 bases: TGTGCCAGCAGCTTAAGGACCGCCGGTGGCACTGAAGCTTTCTTT. The whole variable domain, filled in from reference TRBV5-4 and TRBJ1-1, reads ETGVTQSPTHLIKTRGQQVTLRCSSQSGHNTVSWYQQALGQGPQFIFQYYREEENGRGNFPPRFSGLQFPNYSSELNVNALELDDSALYLCASSLRTAGGTEAFFGQGTRLTVV.

V and J are TRBV7-2 and TRBJ2-3; 10 positions agree with TRBD2. The CDR3 is 13 amino acids. Trimming at V came to 3 bases and at J to 6 bases, leaving 0 bases not matched to a gene. CDR1 and CDR2 from the germline V gene are SGHTA and FQGNSA. The CDR3 here is CASSLTSGDTQYF. As DNA, the CDR3 is TGTGCCAGCAGCTTGACTAGCGGGGATACGCAGTATTTT. Together with reference TRBV7-2 and TRBJ2-3, the CDR3 gives the full variable domain: GAGVSQSPSNKVTEKGKDVELRCDPISGHTALYWYRQSLGQGLEFLIYFQGNSAPDKSGLPSDRFSAERTGGSVSTLTIQRTQQEDSAVYLCASSLTSGDTQYFGPGTRLTVL.

A few counts support this clonotype. The DNA for the CDR3 is TGCAGTGCTTCCGGGACAGGGGTTAACTATGGCTACACCTTC. Translating it yields CSASGTGVNYGYTF. V gene TRBV20-1 combines with J gene TRBJ1-2; 10 nucleotides agree with TRBD1. The CDR3 sequence is 14 residues long. Germline CDR1 and CDR2: DFQATT and SNEGSKA (reference sequence). J was trimmed by 1 base and V by 5 bases; bases with no gene match: 4.

This chain uses TRBV6-1 with TRBJ1-1; D possibly corresponds to TRBD1 (5 bases). Trimming removed 4 bases at V and 4 bases at J, with 7 bases between. The CDR3 loop spans 12 amino acids. Germline CDR1 MNHNS, CDR2 SASEGT. The CDR3 DNA reads as TGTGCCAGCAGTGGCAGGGCCACTGAAGCTTTCTTT. Protein sequence: CASSGRATEAFF.

CDR3 protein: CASSKIQGALSTGELFF. The CDR3 DNA sequence: TGTGCCAGCAGCAAGATACAGGGGGCCCTGAGCACCGGGGAGCTGTTTTTT. This chain uses TRBV11-3 with TRBJ2-2; 9 nucleotides line up with TRBD1. The CDR3 length is 17 residues. Trimming took 5 bases from V and 4 from J; bases not matched to a gene: 11. Germline CDR1 SGHNT, CDR2 YENEEA.

The rearrangement links TRBV7-9 to TRBJ1-2; 11 bases are shared with TRBD1. Germline loops: CDR1 SEHNR, CDR2 FQNEAQ (reference sequence). The length of the CDR3 is 17 residues. Germline trimming cut 3 bases from V and 4 bases from J; bases unmatched to any gene: 10. The CDR3 DNA reads as TGTGCCAGCAGCTTGGGAACGGGGACAGGGGGTCTCTATGGCTACACCTTC. Its protein is CASSLGTGTGGLYGYTF.

In this sample, this clonotype turned up a few times. The V call is TRBV4-1, the J call TRBJ1-5, with unresolved D. V lost 0 bases to trimming and J lost 5 bases, with 5 bases between them. Per the germline V gene, CDR1 is MGHRA and CDR2 is YSYEKL. This CDR3 comprises 13 residues. The CDR3 here is CASSQDRDQPQHF. In nucleotides, the CDR3 is TGCGCCAGCAGCCAAGATCGGGATCAGCCCCAGCATTTT.

The chain links TRBV24-1 to TRBJ2-2, with D possibly being TRBD2 (6 bases). CDR3 length equals 15 residues. The germline V gene has CDR1 KGHDR and CDR2 SFDVKD. Between the trimmed V and J ends, which lost 9 bases and 2 bases, there was a span of 15 bases. In nucleotides, the CDR3 is TGTGCCACCGCACCGGGGGATGGTAACACCGGGGAGCTGTTTTTT. Amino acids: CATAPGDGNTGELFF.

The chain joins TRBV20-1 to TRBJ1-1; a weak D match, TRBD1 (5 bases). This CDR3 has 14 residues. Trimming removed 6 bases from V and 6 bases from J, with 20 bases in between. Germline assignment: CDR1 DFQATT and CDR2 SNEGSKA (reference sequence). The CDR3 DNA reads as TGCAGTGCGTACGGGGGAGGGGTCGGAGCTGAAGCTTTCTTT. Translating it yields CSAYGGGVGAEAFF.

This clonotype was recorded a few times. This chain joins TRBV7-9 and TRBJ1-5; D not resolved. The V gene's germline CDR1 is SEHNR and CDR2 FQNEAQ (reference sequence). Trimming cost V 5 bases and J 7 bases, with 9 bases left between them. The CDR3 covers 12 residues. The CDR3 here is CASSKELQPQHF. As DNA, the CDR3 is TGTGCCAGCAGCAAAGAACTGCAGCCCCAGCATTTT.

The chain uses TRBV30 and TRBJ1-2; D might be TRBD1 (6 bases). CDR1 and CDR2 (germline): GTSNPN, SVGIG (reference sequence). Trimming stripped 4 bases from V and 9 bases from J, with 12 bases between. CDR3 size: 11 residues. CDR3 region: CAWITGTRYTF. The CDR3 nucleotides read TGTGCCTGGATAACAGGGACCCGCTACACCTTC.